This TCR beta chain stems from a study of blood T cell repertoires in COVID-19. Only in-frame clones appear in the TCRdb table, and some are missing; sequencing was by immunoSEQ multiplex PCR. The sample consists of under 400,000 clones, 65% to 90% of them appearing once. The specimen sequenced was PBMCs or T cells enriched from blood (not recorded which). The sequence derives from a middle-aged woman with acute COVID-19.

The CDR3 here is CASREYEQYF. The CDR3 coding sequence is TGTGCCAGCCGGGAGTACGAGCAGTACTTC. The chain uses TRBV28 and TRBJ2-7, with D possibly TRBD2 on 6 matching bases. In germline, CDR1 is MDHEN, CDR2 SYDVKM. The V end lost 8 bases, the J end lost 4 bases, and 6 bases lay between the germline ends. The CDR3 sequence is 10 residues long. The whole variable domain, remainder taken from reference TRBV28 and TRBJ2-7, is DVKVTQSSRYLVKRTGEKVFLECVQDMDHENMFWYRQDPGLGLRLIYFSYDVKMKEKGDIPEGYSVSREKKERFSLILESASTNQTSMYLCASREYEQYFGPGTRLTVT.